The 30 T cell receptor beta chains in this list originate from one sample, sequenced in a study of blood T cell repertoires in COVID-19. This table comes from immunoSEQ multiplex PCR, and its TCRdb copy is limited to in-frame clones, with some not included. The sample consists of around 620,000 clones, approximately 90% of them appearing once. The sequenced material came from peripheral blood. These receptors came from a young woman with acute or convalescent COVID-19.

This clone was seen a single time. The CDR3 loop is CASSTGLSYEQFF. CDR3 nucleotides: TGTGCCAGCAGCACGGGACTATCCTATGAGCAGTTCTTC. The chain recombines TRBV11-2 with TRBJ2-1; 7 nucleotides align to TRBD2. The CDR3 is made up of 13 amino acids. Germline V gene data show CDR1 as SGHAT and CDR2 as FQNNGV. V shed 5 bases and J 8 bases; nucleotides not matched to a gene: 6.

V and J are TRBV20-1 and TRBJ2-5; a weak D match, TRBD2 (5 bases). The CDR3 runs to 11 residues. Per germline, CDR1 DFQATT and CDR2 SNEGSKA (reference sequence). The V and J ends lost 7 bases and 6 bases respectively, with 12 bases between them. The CDR3 reads CSVEGGQTQYF. The CDR3 region has the DNA TGCAGTGTTGAGGGTGGACAGACCCAGTACTTC.

Of note for this clone: The sample contains more than one DNA sequence encoding this CDR3. The chain joins TRBV18 to TRBJ2-3; 10 bases line up with TRBD1. This CDR3 contains 14 residues. After removal of 3 bases from V and 6 bases from J, the junction contained 3 bases not matched to a gene. Germline V gene sequence: CDR1 KGHSH, CDR2 LQKENI. The CDR3 bases are TGTGCCAGCTCACCGGACAGGGGGTCGGATACGCAGTATTTT. It specifies CASSPDRGSDTQYF. The whole variable domain, filled in from reference TRBV18 and TRBJ2-3, reads NAGVMQNPRHLVRRRGQEARLRCSPMKGHSHVYWYRQLPEEGLKFMVYLQKENIIDESGMPKERFSAEFPKEGPSILRIQQVVRGDSAAYFCASSPDRGSDTQYFGPGTRLTVL.

The CDR3 is CASSDSGGATDTQYF. DNA for the CDR3: TGTGCCAGCAGCGATAGCGGGGGGGCAACAGATACGCAGTATTTT. This chain uses TRBV5-8 with TRBJ2-3; the match to TRBD2 covers 11 bases. The CDR3 loop spans 15 amino acids. Germline CDR1 SGHTS, CDR2 YDEGEE. The ends lost 4 bases at V and 3 bases at J; junction bases unmatched: 4.

This chain links TRBV4-3 with TRBJ1-1; D is undetermined. Germline V lookup: CDR1 LGHNA, CDR2 YSLEER. V dropped 6 bases and J dropped 5 bases, with 16 bases sitting between them. The CDR3 totals 14 residues. CDR3 loop: CASSHTFVWTEAFF. In DNA, the CDR3 is TGCGCCAGCAGTCACACCTTTGTGTGGACTGAAGCTTTCTTT.

V gene TRBV9 combines with J gene TRBJ1-1; possibly TRBD1 for D (5 bases). Per germline, CDR1 SGDLS and CDR2 YYNGEE. With 4 bases removed from V and 2 bases from J, the gap between germline ends came to 15 bases. The length of the CDR3 is 15 residues. The CDR3 DNA follows: TGTGCCAGCAGCTCCTCAGACGGGGGAAACACTGAAGCTTTCTTT. As protein: CASSSSDGGNTEAFF.

The V call is TRBV19, the J call TRBJ2-1; tentatively, D is TRBD1 (6 bases). V was trimmed by 4 bases and J by 6 bases, leaving 16 bases between them. This CDR3 is 15 amino acids long. Germline V gives CDR1 LNHDA, CDR2 SQIVND (reference sequence). DNA for the CDR3: TGTGCCAGTAGTACCCGACAGGCCCTACCCAATGAGCAGTTCTTC. This sequence encodes CASSTRQALPNEQFF.

The rearrangement joins TRBV5-4 to TRBJ1-6; TRBD1 might be the D (6 bases). Germline loops: CDR1 SGHNT, CDR2 YYREEE (reference sequence). The CDR3 is 14 residues long. The germline V and J ends were trimmed by 0 bases and 10 bases, with 11 bases remaining between them. The CDR3 nucleotides read TGTGCCAGCAGCTTGGGACAGGCAGGCTCACCCCTCCACTTT. Residues: CASSLGQAGSPLHF.

The rearrangement uses TRBV30 and TRBJ1-6; 8 bases match TRBD1. The CDR3 loop spans 17 amino acids. V lost 0 bases and J lost 7; bases outside the gene matches: 11. Germline lookup yields CDR1 GTSNPN and CDR2 SVGIG (reference sequence). CDR3 protein: CAWSVKAGGEGNSPLHF. The CDR3 DNA is TGTGCCTGGAGTGTTAAGGCAGGGGGCGAAGGGAATTCACCCCTCCACTTT. Supplemented by reference TRBV30 and TRBJ1-6, the full variable domain reads SQTIHQWPATLVQPVGSPLSLECTVEGTSNPNLYWYRQAAGRGLQLLFYSVGIGQISSEVPQNLSASRPQDRQFILSSKKLLLSDSGFYLCAWSVKAGGEGNSPLHFGNGTRLTVT.

The chain uses TRBV29-1 and TRBJ1-3; no reliable D call. Germline CDR1 and CDR2: SQVTM and ANQGSEA. This CDR3 contains 11 residues. Trimming pared 7 bases from V and 8 bases from J, leaving 12 bases between. The DNA of the CDR3 is TGCAGCGGTGACATCCTAGACACCATATATTTT. Translation gives CSGDILDTIYF.

J is TRBJ2-7 and V is TRBV19; 10 positions agree with TRBD1. CDR1 LNHDA and CDR2 SQIVND come from the germline V gene (reference sequence). CDR3 length: 15 amino acids. Trimming took 1 base from V and 4 from J; bases not matched to a gene: 4. This CDR3 is CASSIGTGGRYEQYF. DNA for the CDR3: TGTGCCAGTAGTATAGGGACAGGGGGTCGGTACGAGCAGTACTTC.

The gene calls are TRBV4-1 and TRBJ1-1; D gene ambiguous. Germline V gives CDR1 MGHRA, CDR2 YSYEKL. V lost 5 bases, J lost 3 bases, and 13 bases lay in between. The CDR3 is made up of 14 amino acids. As DNA, the CDR3 is TGCGCCAGCAGCACACCGATCATGGACACTGAAGCTTTCTTT. Protein product: CASSTPIMDTEAFF.

The chain employs TRBV5-8 and TRBJ1-2; D gene unclear. There are 12 residues in the CDR3. Per germline, CDR1 SGHTS and CDR2 YDEGEE. Trimming left V 6 bases short and J 4 bases short, with 10 bases between. CDR3 in DNA: TGTGCCAGCACCCAGGAAATCTATGGCTACACCTTC. Translating gives CASTQEIYGYTF.

The rearrangement joins TRBV9 to TRBJ2-3; 10 positions match TRBD2. Per the germline V gene, CDR1 is SGDLS and CDR2 is YYNGEE. This CDR3 is built from 15 residues. Trimming cost V 6 bases and J 3 bases; bases outside gene matches: 7. CDR3 DNA: TGTGCCAGCACCGGGACTAGCGACGGGACAGATACGCAGTATTTT. Its protein product is CASTGTSDGTDTQYF.

Only one count was recorded for this clone. This chain joins TRBV6-4 and TRBJ1-1; D not certain. CDR1 is MRHNA and CDR2 is SNTAGT in the germline V gene. Trimming took off 5 bases at V and 1 base at J, with 8 bases between the two ends. CDR3 length: 13 amino acids. The CDR3 nucleotides are TGTGCCAGCAGTAGAGATGGGAACACTGAAGCTTTCTTT. Its translation is CASSRDGNTEAFF.

On this clone: Relative to the germline gene, one junction end is altered; a read error may explain this. The rearrangement joins TRBV6-5 to TRBJ2-3; D may be TRBD2 (6 bases). CDR1 is MNHEY and CDR2 is SVGAGI in the germline V gene. The CDR3 sequence is 14 residues long. CDR3 in amino acids: CASTYGSWTDTQYF. CDR3 bases: TGTGCCAGCACTTACGGGAGCTGGACAGATACGCAGTATTTT.

In its sample, this clone was seen once. The chain is built from TRBV10-3 and TRBJ2-3, with D tentatively TRBD2 (7 bases). Per the germline V gene, CDR1 is ENHRY and CDR2 is SYGVKD. Trimming stripped 10 bases from V and 2 bases from J, with 22 bases between. The CDR3 is made up of 16 amino acids. The CDR3 spells CATSPGGPRYTDTQYF. The CDR3 DNA reads as TGTGCCACTAGCCCCGGGGGGCCCCGATACACAGATACGCAGTATTTT.

This chain connects TRBV29-1 to TRBJ1-2; tentatively, D is TRBD1 (5 bases). From germline, CDR1 is SQVTM and CDR2 ANQGSEA. The V end lost 3 bases, the J end lost 3 bases, and 14 bases lay between the germline ends. This CDR3 contains 14 residues. DNA for the CDR3: TGCAGCGTTGAGGGGGGACCACCCCACTATGGCTACACCTTC. Encoded protein: CSVEGGPPHYGYTF.

The chain employs TRBV5-1 and TRBJ2-7; D might be TRBD1 (5 bases). The germline V gene has CDR1 SGHRS and CDR2 YFSETQ. V was shortened by 5 bases and J by 3 bases, with 18 bases between the two germline ends. This CDR3 is built from 15 residues. CDR3 region: CASRSDSGTYYEQYF. The CDR3 nucleotides read TGCGCCAGCAGGTCCGACAGTGGCACCTACTACGAGCAGTACTTC.

The genes are TRBV12-3 or TRBV12-4 and TRBJ1-2; the match to TRBD1 covers 7 bases. The CDR3 runs 12 residues. Trimming at V came to 5 bases and at J to 5 bases, leaving 2 bases not matched to a gene. This CDR3 reads CASSRGRYGYTF. The CDR3, as DNA: TGTGCCAGCAGTAGGGGGCGTTATGGCTACACCTTC.

J is TRBJ1-2 and V is TRBV3-1 (or the pseudogene TRBV3-2); D call uncertain. The CDR3 has 15 residues. Per the germline V gene, CDR1 is LGHDT and CDR2 is YNNKEL (reference sequence). The V end was cut by 4 bases, the J end by 4 bases, with 16 bases between. CDR3 sequence (DNA): TGTGCCAGCAGCCGTACGGGAGGGCCATTCTATGGCTACACCTTC. Translating it yields CASSRTGGPFYGYTF.

This chain links TRBV7-9 with TRBJ1-1, with D hard to call. Germline V gene sequence: CDR1 SEHNR, CDR2 FQNEAQ (reference sequence). Trimming removed 4 bases from V and 4 bases from J, with 4 bases in between. The CDR3 has 11 residues. CDR3 sequence: CASSSLTEAFF. As DNA, the CDR3 is TGTGCCAGCAGCTCCCTCACTGAAGCTTTCTTT.

The chain links TRBV9 to TRBJ2-7; D might be TRBD1 (7 bases). The CDR3 has 16 residues. V lost 0 bases and J lost 7, with 20 bases in between. Germline CDR1 is SGDLS and CDR2 is YYNGEE. The CDR3 here is CASSVGPGGGLGEQYF. CDR3 nucleotide sequence: TGTGCCAGCAGCGTAGGACCAGGAGGGGGCCTGGGGGAGCAGTACTTC. Using reference TRBV9 and TRBJ2-7 for the parts outside the CDR3, the full variable domain is DSGVTQTPKHLITATGQRVTLRCSPRSGDLSVYWYQQSLDQGLQFLIQYYNGEERAKGNILERFSAQQFPDLHSELNLSSLELGDSALYFCASSVGPGGGLGEQYFGPGTRLTVT.

The V call is TRBV5-6, the J call TRBJ1-1; possibly TRBD1 for D (5 bases). CDR1 and CDR2 from the germline V gene are SGHDT and YYEEEE. CDR3 size: 13 residues. The V end lost 9 bases, the J end lost 0 bases, and 12 bases lay between the germline ends. Here the CDR3 DNA reads TGTGCCACGGGGGAAGGGTTGAACACTGAAGCTTTCTTT. It specifies CATGEGLNTEAFF.

The J gene is TRBJ2-1, the V gene TRBV5-1; D is possibly TRBD1 (7 bases). The V end lost 6 bases, the J end lost 10 bases, and 23 bases lay between the germline ends. Looked up from germline, CDR1 is SGHRS and CDR2 is YFSETQ. There are 15 residues in the CDR3. CDR3 DNA: TGCGCCAGCAATGGAGGGGACAGTCTTTATTCCGAGCAGTTCTTC. Translation gives CASNGGDSLYSEQFF.

The chain employs TRBV25-1 and TRBJ1-2; tentative D call: TRBD1 (5 bases). This CDR3 has 15 residues. The V gene's germline CDR1 is MGHDK and CDR2 SYGVNS. V gave up 4 bases and J gave up 4 bases, with 16 bases separating them. CDR3 bases: TGTGCCAGCAGTGTCTCAGGGACTTCAAGCTATGGCTACACCTTC. It translates to CASSVSGTSSYGYTF.

The chain combines TRBV2 with TRBJ1-1; TRBD1 agrees at 7 bases. Germline V CDR1 and CDR2: SNHLY, FYNNEI. The CDR3 length is 15 residues. The ends lost 8 bases at V and 0 bases at J; junction bases unmatched: 9. The CDR3 nucleotides read TGTGCCAGCCTCCTTGACAGGGTTTTGAACACTGAAGCTTTCTTT. Encoded protein: CASLLDRVLNTEAFF. The full variable domain, its missing parts supplied by reference TRBV2 and TRBJ1-1, is EPEVTQTPSHQVTQMGQEVILRCVPISNHLYFYWYRQILGQKVEFLVSFYNNEISEKSEIFDDQFSVERPDGSNFTLKIRSTKLEDSAMYFCASLLDRVLNTEAFFGQGTRLTVV.

V gene TRBV19 combines with J gene TRBJ2-7, with TRBD2 as a possible D gene (6 bases). Germline-derived CDR1 and CDR2 are LNHDA and SQIVND (reference sequence). The CDR3 has 14 residues. V lost 6 bases to trimming and J lost 0 bases, with 12 bases between them. The CDR3 sequence: CASSTGLGSYEQYF. The CDR3 DNA reads TGTGCCAGTAGCACGGGACTCGGCTCCTACGAGCAGTACTTC.

The rearrangement uses TRBV2 and TRBJ2-2, with a tentative D call TRBD1 (5 bases). The germline V gene has CDR1 SNHLY and CDR2 FYNNEI. The length of the CDR3 is 12 residues. Trimming stripped 10 bases from V and 5 bases from J, with 11 bases between. Written as DNA, the CDR3 is TGTGCCAACCAAGGGGTTACCGGGGAGCTGTTTTTT. Its translation is CANQGVTGELFF.

This clone was found once. The chain carries TRBV5-4 and TRBJ1-2; 9 bases agree with TRBD1. There are 15 residues in the CDR3. CDR1 SGHNT and CDR2 YYREEE come from the germline V gene (reference sequence). J lost 0 bases, V lost 4 bases, and 4 bases had no gene match. CDR3 bases: TGTGCCAGCAGCCGGGGACAGGGCACTAACTATGGCTACACCTTC. Translated: CASSRGQGTNYGYTF.